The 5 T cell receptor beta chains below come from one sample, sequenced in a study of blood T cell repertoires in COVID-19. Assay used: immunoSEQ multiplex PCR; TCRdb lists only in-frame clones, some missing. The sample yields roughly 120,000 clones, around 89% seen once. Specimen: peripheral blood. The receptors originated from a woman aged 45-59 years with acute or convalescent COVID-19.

The CDR3, as DNA: TGTGCCAGCAGTCCCTTATTGGCAGGGTTCAATGAGCAGTTCTTC. Translation gives CASSPLLAGFNEQFF. The genes are TRBV6-5 and TRBJ2-1; perhaps TRBD1 as D (5 bases). V was trimmed by 5 bases and J by 6 bases, leaving 17 bases between them. Germline loops: CDR1 MNHEY, CDR2 SVGAGI. The CDR3 sequence is 15 residues long.

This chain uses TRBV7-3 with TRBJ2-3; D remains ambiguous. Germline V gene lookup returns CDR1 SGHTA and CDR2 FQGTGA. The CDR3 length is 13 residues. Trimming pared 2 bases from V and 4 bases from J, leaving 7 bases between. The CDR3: CASSLSGADTQYF. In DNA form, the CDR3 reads TGTGCCAGCAGCTTATCCGGAGCAGATACGCAGTATTTT.

This CDR3 is CASSANEAFF. CDR3 nucleotides: TGTGCCAGCAGCGCTAACGAAGCTTTCTTT. The chain combines TRBV7-9 with TRBJ1-1; D is uncertain. The CDR3 has 10 residues. Germline V gene lookup returns CDR1 SEHNR and CDR2 FQNEAQ (reference sequence). Trimming removed 5 bases at V and 8 bases at J, with 6 bases between.

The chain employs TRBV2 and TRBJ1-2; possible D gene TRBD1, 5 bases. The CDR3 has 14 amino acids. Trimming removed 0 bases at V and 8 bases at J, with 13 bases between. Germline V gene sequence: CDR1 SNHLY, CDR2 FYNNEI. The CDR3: CASSEAELSGGYTF. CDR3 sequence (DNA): TGTGCCAGCAGTGAAGCCGAACTATCAGGGGGCTACACCTTC. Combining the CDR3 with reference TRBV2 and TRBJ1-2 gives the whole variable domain EPEVTQTPSHQVTQMGQEVILRCVPISNHLYFYWYRQILGQKVEFLVSFYNNEISEKSEIFDDQFSVERPDGSNFTLKIRSTKLEDSAMYFCASSEAELSGGYTFGSGTRLTVV.

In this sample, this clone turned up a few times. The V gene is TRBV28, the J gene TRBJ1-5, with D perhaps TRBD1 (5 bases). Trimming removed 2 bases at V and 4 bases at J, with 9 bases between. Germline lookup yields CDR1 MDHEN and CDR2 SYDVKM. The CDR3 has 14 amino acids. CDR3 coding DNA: TGTGCCAGCAGTTTAAAGGGGTGGAATCAGCCCCAGCATTTT. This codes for CASSLKGWNQPQHF.